Each of the 9 T cell receptor beta chains below was sequenced from the same sample in a study of shared clonotypes between healthy human individuals. The naive CD8 population came from CD45RO-negative cells selected for CCR7, without terminally differentiated effector memory CD45RA+ cells. Sequenced by immunoSEQ multiplex PCR; TCRdb stores in-frame clones only, minus some. Found here are about 1,900,000 clones, about 95% of them singletons; the top ten hold 1.2%. Sequencing used naive CD8+ T cells sorted from blood. These TCRs come from a man between 18 and 35 years old in good health.

The V call is TRBV27, the J call TRBJ1-2, with D possibly matching TRBD1 (6 bases). With 3 bases removed from V and 6 bases from J, the gap between germline ends came to 14 bases. The CDR3 covers 14 residues. The V gene's germline CDR1 is MNHEY and CDR2 SMNVEV (reference sequence). CDR3 DNA sequence: TGTGCCAGCAGTTTGGTGGGGGGCGCTGATGGCTACACCTTC. As protein: CASSLVGGADGYTF.

The chain combines TRBV11-2 with TRBJ2-7, with D perhaps given as TRBD1 or TRBD2 (7 bases each). V dropped 7 bases and J dropped 3 bases, with 10 bases sitting between them. The germline gives CDR1 SGHAT, CDR2 FQNNGV. The CDR3 loop spans 12 amino acids. The CDR3 sequence: CASTGGVYEQYF. The CDR3, as DNA: TGTGCCAGCACAGGGGGGGTCTACGAGCAGTACTTC.

CDR3 sequence (DNA): TGTGCCAGCAGTTCAACGGTAGGAACAGGGGTTTACGAGCAGTACTTC. It codes for CASSSTVGTGVYEQYF. This rearrangement joins TRBV27 to TRBJ2-7; 7 bases agree with TRBD1. Per germline, CDR1 MNHEY and CDR2 SMNVEV (reference sequence). The CDR3 extends over 16 amino acids. Trimming removed 4 bases from V and 4 bases from J; junction bases left unmatched: 13.

The V gene is TRBV30, the J gene TRBJ2-3, with D possibly being TRBD2 (5 bases). Trimming removed 8 bases from V and 0 bases from J, with 12 bases in between. CDR1 is GTSNPN, CDR2 SVGIG, per germline (reference sequence). There are 13 residues in the CDR3. In DNA form, the CDR3 reads TGTGCCCTGAGCGGTGTAAGCACAGATACGCAGTATTTT. It codes for CALSGVSTDTQYF.

The chain joins TRBV27 to TRBJ2-3; D may be TRBD1 (5 bases). Deletions cut 8 bases from V and 0 bases from J, with 15 bases between. The CDR3 consists of 15 residues. Germline lookup yields CDR1 MNHEY and CDR2 SMNVEV (reference sequence). CDR3 residues: CASASKGPSTDTQYF. CDR3 nucleotide sequence: TGTGCCAGCGCGTCAAAGGGGCCTAGCACAGATACGCAGTATTTT.

The chain is built from TRBV7-2 and TRBJ2-1; perhaps D is TRBD1 or TRBD2 (5 bases each). Germline values: CDR1 SGHTA, CDR2 FQGNSA. The CDR3 sequence is 16 residues long. Trimming shortened V by 2 bases and J by 8 bases, and 19 bases separated the two germline ends. The CDR3 loop is CASSLLDGTTLHEQFF. The DNA of the CDR3 is TGTGCCAGCAGCTTACTAGACGGGACCACCCTCCATGAGCAGTTCTTC. Full variable domain (outside the CDR3, taken from reference TRBV7-2 and TRBJ2-1): GAGVSQSPSNKVTEKGKDVELRCDPISGHTALYWYRQSLGQGLEFLIYFQGNSAPDKSGLPSDRFSAERTGGSVSTLTIQRTQQEDSAVYLCASSLLDGTTLHEQFFGPGTRLTVL.

Note on this clone: Additional DNA sequences in this sample encode the identical CDR3. The V and J genes are TRBV25-1 and TRBJ1-3; D is unclear. The CDR3 is 13 amino acids. Germline-derived CDR1 and CDR2 are MGHDK and SYGVNS. The V and J ends lost 4 bases and 2 bases respectively, with 6 bases between them. The CDR3: CASSGGAGNTIYF. In DNA form, the CDR3 reads TGTGCCAGCAGTGGTGGGGCTGGAAACACCATATATTTT. Full variable domain (outside the CDR3, taken from reference TRBV25-1 and TRBJ1-3): EADIYQTPRYLVIGTGKKITLECSQTMGHDKMYWYQQDPGMELHLIHYSYGVNSTEKGDLSSESTVSRIRTEHFPLTLESARPSHTSQYLCASSGGAGNTIYFGEGSWLTVV.

This clone was picked up one time. CDR3 in amino acids: CASSETTGESNQPQHF. The CDR3 nucleotides read TGTGCCAGCAGCGAAACGACAGGGGAAAGCAATCAGCCCCAGCATTTT. The rearrangement joins TRBV7-6 to TRBJ1-5; the match to TRBD1 covers 8 bases. The CDR3 runs 16 residues. Per the germline V gene, CDR1 is SGHVS and CDR2 is FNYEAQ. J gave up 1 base and V 5 bases, and 7 bases lay outside the gene matches. The variable domain in full, completed from reference TRBV7-6 and TRBJ1-5, reads GAGVSQSPRYKVTKRGQDVALRCDPISGHVSLYWYRQALGQGPEFLTYFNYEAQQDKSGLPNDRFSAERPEGSISTLTIQRTEQRDSAMYRCASSETTGESNQPQHFGDGTRLSIL.

About this clone: The sample holds other DNA sequences that translate to the same CDR3. The J gene is TRBJ2-7, the V gene TRBV7-6; the D gene is possibly TRBD1 (5 bases). CDR3 length: 13 residues. Per germline, CDR1 SGHVS and CDR2 FNYEAQ. Trimming pared 1 base from V and 4 bases from J, leaving 8 bases between. The CDR3: CASSLGRDYEQYF. The CDR3, as DNA: TGTGCCAGCAGCTTAGGCAGGGATTACGAGCAGTACTTC.